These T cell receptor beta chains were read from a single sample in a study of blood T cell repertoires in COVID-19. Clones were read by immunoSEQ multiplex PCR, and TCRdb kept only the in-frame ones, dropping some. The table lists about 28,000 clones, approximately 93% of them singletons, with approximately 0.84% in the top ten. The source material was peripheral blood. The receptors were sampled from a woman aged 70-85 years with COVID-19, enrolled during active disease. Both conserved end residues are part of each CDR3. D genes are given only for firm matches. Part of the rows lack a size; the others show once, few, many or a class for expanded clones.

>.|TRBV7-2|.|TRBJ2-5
CASSTGTGRGETQYF
TGTGCCAGCAGCACCGGGACTGGCCGTGGGGAGACCCAGTACTTC
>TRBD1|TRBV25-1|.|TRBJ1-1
CASTGGKLHTEAFF
TGTGCCAGCACAGGGGGCAAACTCCACACTGAAGCTTTCTTT
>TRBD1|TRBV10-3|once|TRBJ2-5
CAIRTGGSDQETQYF
TGTGCCATCAGGACAGGGGGCTCGGACCAAGAGACCCAGTACTTC
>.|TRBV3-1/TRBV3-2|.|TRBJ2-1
CASSQHTGKGEQFF
TGTGCCAGCAGCCAACATACCGGGAAGGGTGAGCAGTTCTTC
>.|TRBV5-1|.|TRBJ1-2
CASSTDSPVYGYTF
TGCGCCAGCAGCACCGACAGCCCCGTCTATGGCTACACCTTC
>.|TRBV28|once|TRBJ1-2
CASSSTGLLGYGYTF
TGTGCCAGCAGTTCAACAGGGTTGTTGGGCTATGGCTACACCTTC
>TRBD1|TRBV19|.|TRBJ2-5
CASKNRGLFSETQYF
TGTGCCAGTAAAAACAGGGGGCTTTTTTCAGAGACCCAGTACTTC
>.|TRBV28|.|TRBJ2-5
CASSLDSSQETQYF
TGTGCCAGCAGTTTGGACAGTTCACAAGAGACCCAGTACTTC
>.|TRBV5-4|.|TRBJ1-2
CASSLALSNYGYTF
TGTGCCAGCAGCTTGGCTCTCAGTAACTATGGCTACACCTTC
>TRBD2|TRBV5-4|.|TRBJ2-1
CASSFGTSDNEQFF
TGTGCCAGCAGCTTCGGGACTAGTGACAATGAGCAGTTCTTC
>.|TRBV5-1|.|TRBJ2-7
CASSLGRDSSYEQYF
TGCGCCAGCAGCTTGGGTCGAGACAGCTCCTACGAGCAGTACTTC
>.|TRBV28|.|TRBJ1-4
CASTSHEKLFF
TGTGCCAGCACCTCCCATGAAAAACTGTTTTTT
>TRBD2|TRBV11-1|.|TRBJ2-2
CASSLAGGYHGELFF
TGTGCCAGCAGCTTAGCGGGAGGGTACCACGGGGAGCTGTTTTTT
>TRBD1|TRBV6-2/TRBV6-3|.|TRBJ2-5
CASSFRQGSETQYF
TGTGCCAGCAGTTTCCGACAGGGGTCGGAGACCCAGTACTTC
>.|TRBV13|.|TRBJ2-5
CASSFGGMVETQYF
TGTGCCAGCAGCTTTGGCGGGATGGTGGAGACCCAGTACTTC